This T cell receptor beta chain emerged from a study of tumor-infiltrating lymphocytes in primary liver carcinoma. Notes on the study in general: Top-250-clone fractions were significantly higher in tumors than in blood (p = 0.039).

cDNA specific to TCR beta was made from roughly 500 ng of total RNA, with a constant-region primer employed for priming. Three nested multiplex PCR rounds, a slightly modified ARM-PCR, produced the libraries for TCR beta. TRBV1-TRBV30 forward primers paired with a C-beta reverse primer were used in the first two PCR rounds, which ran about 11 cycles each. TCRdb analysed the multiplex PCR reads with MiXCR anew, one entry per CDR3 protein. The table lists 20,000 to 30,000 distinct CDR3 sequences, over 65% of them singletons. The CDR3 runs 14 residues. The germline V gene has CDR1 LGHDT and CDR2 YNNKEL (reference sequence). Points on this clonotype: Its antigen remains unknown. An end of the junction does not agree with germline; a read error may underlie this.

Total RNA and DNA came together from approximately 20-30 mg of bulk tissue without cell sorting. Over 75% viable tumor cells were present in every tumor sample. V usage is TRBV3-1 and J usage is TRBJ2-7; D gene uncertain. The source of this sequence is a man aged 40-49 years with primary liver carcinoma and hepatitis B virus infection. The specimen sequenced was liver tumor tissue from sampling region 3. Stated subset: tumor region T3, left-lateral pole. DNA for the CDR3: TGTGCCAGCAGCCCCCCCGGGCTACCCTACGGGCAGTACTTC. Residues: CASSPPGLPYGQYF.